The rows below give T cell receptor beta chains drawn from one sample of a study of blood T cell repertoires in COVID-19. Libraries were prepared by immunoSEQ multiplex PCR; TCRdb keeps only in-frame clonotypes and omits some of them. The repertoire holds 200,000 to 300,000 clones, with 87% as singletons. The material sequenced was peripheral blood. The receptors come from a woman aged 35 to 49 who had recovered from COVID-19. Both conserved end residues are part of each CDR3. Each record gives: D gene, V gene, J gene, clone size, CDR3 DNA, CDR3 protein. A D gene is named only where the DNA matches it firmly. The listing skips clone size in some rows; elsewhere it reads once, few, many or a size class.

>TRBD2|TRBV11-2|TRBJ2-3|NA
TGTGCCAGCAGCTTAGTGTTCGGGGGGGCCGATACGCAGTATTTT
CASSLVFGGADTQYF
>TRBD1|TRBV4-3|TRBJ1-3|NA
TGCGCCAGCAGCCAAGACCGGACAGGCGCTGGAAACACCATATATTTT
CASSQDRTGAGNTIYF
>TRBD2|TRBV30|TRBJ2-7|NA
TGTGCCTGGAAGAGACTAGCGGGGGGTTCCTACGAGCAGTACTTC
CAWKRLAGGSYEQYF
>NA|TRBV9|TRBJ2-5|NA
TGTGCCAGCAGCGTAGGACAGGTGGAGCAAGAGACCCAGTACTTC
CASSVGQVEQETQYF
>NA|TRBV25-1|TRBJ1-2|few
TGTGCCAGCAGTGTAACAGAAGTCTATGGCTACACCTTC
CASSVTEVYGYTF
>TRBD2|TRBV6-6|TRBJ2-7|NA
TGTGCCAGCAGTCTCCAGGCGGGGGGCTACGAGCAGTACTTC
CASSLQAGGYEQYF
>NA|TRBV7-9|TRBJ1-2|NA
TGTGCCAGCACCACAGGGTTCGGCTACACCTTC
CASTTGFGYTF
>NA|TRBV27|TRBJ1-2|NA
TGTGCCAGCAGTCCCGGGACTTTCAAAGGCTACACCTTC
CASSPGTFKGYTF
>NA|TRBV6-5|TRBJ1-5|few
TGTGCCAGCAGTCCAAATCAGCCCCAGCATTTT
CASSPNQPQHF
>TRBD2|TRBV5-1|TRBJ2-3|NA
TGCGCCAGCAGCCGCCTAGCGGGGGGATCGGGGACAGATACGCAGTATTTT
CASSRLAGGSGTDTQYF
>NA|TRBV15|TRBJ2-5|NA
TGTGCCACCAGCAGGGGGTGGCAGGGGCAGGGTGGCCAGTACTTC
CATSRGWQGQGGQYF
>NA|TRBV15|TRBJ2-7|many
TGTGCCACCAGCAGAGACAGGCACTACGAGCAGTACTTC
CATSRDRHYEQYF
>NA|TRBV19|TRBJ2-1|NA
TGTGCCAGTAGCCACCTAGAGGGGGATGAGCAGTTCTTC
CASSHLEGDEQFF
>NA|TRBV21-1|TRBJ1-1|NA
TGTGCCAGCAGCAAAAATTCCGGGGGGAGGGTGAACACTGAAGCTTTCTTT
CASSKNSGGRVNTEAFF
>TRBD2|TRBV9|TRBJ2-1|NA
TGTGCCAGCAGCGCCGCGGGACTAGTTCATGAGCAGTTCTTC
CASSAAGLVHEQFF
>NA|TRBV7-8|TRBJ2-7|NA
TGTGCCAGCAGCCCCCCCCCGGGACATGCACTCTACGAGCAGTACTTC
CASSPPPGHALYEQYF
>NA|TRBV19|TRBJ2-7|NA
TGTGCCAGTAGCGTTCGGCCAGGGGTGGGATACGAGCAGTACTTC
CASSVRPGVGYEQYF
>NA|TRBV5-4|TRBJ1-1|NA
TGTGCCAGCTCAGCAGGGTACACTGAAGCTTTCTTT
CASSAGYTEAFF
>NA|TRBV10-3|TRBJ1-2|few
TGTGCCATCAGTGAACAGGATAACTATGGCTACACCTTC
CAISEQDNYGYTF
>NA|TRBV9|TRBJ1-1|NA
TGTGCCAGCAGCAAGGGAGGGACTGAAGCTTTCTTT
CASSKGGTEAFF